This T cell receptor (beta chain) came from a study of shared clonotypes between healthy human individuals. Broader study findings: Sequencing depth was expected to affect clonotype sharing among donors. Exclusively blood specimens were collected; tissue repertoires likely differ.

Each subset's genomic DNA was shared equally among a number of immunoSEQ plates. Profiling relied on immunoSEQ multiplex PCR, and the TCRdb table lists in-frame clones only, not all of them. The repertoire holds about 560,000 clones, around 76% seen once, with about 11% in the top ten. For this clone: Its matching antigen is unknown.

Germline V gene lookup returns CDR1 SGHTA and CDR2 FQGNSA. This CDR3 contains 13 residues. Trimming pared 3 bases from V and 1 base from J, leaving 6 bases between. The clonotype originates from a woman aged 35 to 49 in good health. Some clones in this sample may be carry-over from other donors' samples. Sequences were obtained from PBMCs. V usage is TRBV7-2 and J usage is TRBJ2-5; D gene ambiguous. CDR3 in DNA: TGTGCCAGCAGCTTTGTCAGCCAAGAGACCCAGTACTTC. This translates into CASSFVSQETQYF.